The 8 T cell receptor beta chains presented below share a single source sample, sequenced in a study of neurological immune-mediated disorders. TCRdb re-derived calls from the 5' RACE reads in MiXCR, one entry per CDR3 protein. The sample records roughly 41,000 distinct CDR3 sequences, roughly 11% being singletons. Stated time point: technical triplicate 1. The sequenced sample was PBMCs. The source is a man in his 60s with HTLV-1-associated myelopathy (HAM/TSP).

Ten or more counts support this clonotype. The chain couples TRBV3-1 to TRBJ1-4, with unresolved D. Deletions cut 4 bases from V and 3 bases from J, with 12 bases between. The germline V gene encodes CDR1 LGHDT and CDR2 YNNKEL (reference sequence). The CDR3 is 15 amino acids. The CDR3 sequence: CASSLEGRPNEKLFF. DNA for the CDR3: TGTGCCAGCAGCCTAGAAGGGCGGCCTAATGAAAAACTGTTTTTT.

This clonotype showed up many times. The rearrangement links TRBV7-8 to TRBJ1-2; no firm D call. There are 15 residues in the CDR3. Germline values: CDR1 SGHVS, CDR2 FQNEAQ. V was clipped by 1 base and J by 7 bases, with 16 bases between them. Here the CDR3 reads CASSLGQVSLRGYTF. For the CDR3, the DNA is TGTGCCAGCAGCTTAGGGCAGGTGTCTTTACGTGGCTACACCTTC. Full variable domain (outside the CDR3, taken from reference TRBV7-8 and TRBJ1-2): GAGVSQSPRYKVAKRGQDVALRCDPISGHVSLFWYQQALGQGPEFLTYFQNEAQLDKSGLPSDRFFAERPEGSVSTLKIQRTQQEDSAVYLCASSLGQVSLRGYTFGSGTRLTVV.

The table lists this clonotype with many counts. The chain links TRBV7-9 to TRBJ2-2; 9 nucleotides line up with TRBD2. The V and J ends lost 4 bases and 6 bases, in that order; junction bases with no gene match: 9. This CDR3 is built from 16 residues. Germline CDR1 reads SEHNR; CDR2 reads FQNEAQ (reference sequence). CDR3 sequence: CASSSYSGRGAGELFF. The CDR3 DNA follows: TGTGCCAGCAGCTCCTATAGCGGGAGAGGCGCCGGGGAGCTGTTTTTT.

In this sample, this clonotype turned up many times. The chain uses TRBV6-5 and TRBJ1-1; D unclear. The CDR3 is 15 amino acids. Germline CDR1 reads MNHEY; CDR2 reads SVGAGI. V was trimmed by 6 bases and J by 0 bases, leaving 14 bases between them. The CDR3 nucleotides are TGTGCCAGCAGAGTTCACGTTAGGGTGAACACTGAAGCTTTCTTT. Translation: CASRVHVRVNTEAFF.

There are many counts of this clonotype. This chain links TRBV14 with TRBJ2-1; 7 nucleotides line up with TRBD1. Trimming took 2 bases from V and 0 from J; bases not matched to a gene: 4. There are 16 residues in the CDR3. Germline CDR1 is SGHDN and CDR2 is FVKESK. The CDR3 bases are TGTGCCAGCAGCCAAAAGGGGGCTAGCTCCTACAATGAGCAGTTCTTC. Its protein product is CASSQKGASSYNEQFF.

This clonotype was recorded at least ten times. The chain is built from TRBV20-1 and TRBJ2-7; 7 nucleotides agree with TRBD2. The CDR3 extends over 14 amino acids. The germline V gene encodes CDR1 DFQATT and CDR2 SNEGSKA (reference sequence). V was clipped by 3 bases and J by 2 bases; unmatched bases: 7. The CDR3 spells CSASLADKAYEQYF. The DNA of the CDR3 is TGCAGTGCTAGTCTAGCGGACAAAGCCTACGAGCAGTACTTC.

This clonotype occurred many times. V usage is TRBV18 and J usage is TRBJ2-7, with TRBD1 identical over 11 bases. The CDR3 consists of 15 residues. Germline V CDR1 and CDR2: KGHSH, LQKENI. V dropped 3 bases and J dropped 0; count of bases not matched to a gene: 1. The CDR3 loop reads CASSPDRGPSYEQYF. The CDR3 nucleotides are TGTGCCAGCTCACCGGACAGGGGGCCCTCCTACGAGCAGTACTTC.

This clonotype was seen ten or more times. CDR3 region: CASSLLGLRNTEAFF. The CDR3 DNA sequence: TGTGCCAGCAGCCTGTTGGGACTGCGGAACACTGAAGCTTTCTTT. This chain uses TRBV7-2 with TRBJ1-1; possibly TRBD1 for D (5 bases). V lost 5 bases, J lost 1 base, and 14 bases lay in between. This CDR3 has 15 residues. Germline values: CDR1 SGHTA, CDR2 FQGNSA.